Given below is one TCR beta chain in context. One entry per CDR3 protein, called by TCRdb with MiXCR from the RT-PCR reads. The sample has about half a million distinct CDR3 sequences, less than 30% seen once. Germline V gene sequence: CDR1 DFQATT, CDR2 SNEGSKA (reference sequence). The V end lost 3 bases, the J end lost 13 bases, and 17 bases lay between the germline ends. The CDR3 loop spans 12 amino acids. This entry comes from a study of response to subunit inactivated influenza vaccine. The rearrangement links TRBV20-1 to TRBJ2-3; D may correspond to TRBD1 or TRBD2 (5 bases each). The clonotype originates from a man aged 45-60 years who received an inactivated influenza vaccine. The sequences come from CD4+ T cells sorted from PBMCs, collected 4 to 6 days after vaccination. Here the CDR3 reads CSARGTWGVEYF. The DNA of the CDR3 is TGCAGTGCTAGGGGGACGTGGGGCGTTGAGTATTTT.